These 27 T cell receptor beta chains originate from one sample sequenced in a study of naive and memory T cell subsets. Two oligonucleotides, mixed equimolar, formed the beta constant-region primer covering TRBC1 and TRBC2. Nested alpha and beta constant-region primers with the SP2 primer drove four PCR rounds on ligated cDNA. TCRdb ran MiXCR on the UMI-ligation and nested PCR reads and lists one entry per CDR3 protein. The sample lists approximately 150,000 distinct CDR3 sequences; approximately 20% were seen once. For these receptors, no antigen is known. Study observations and caveats: Naive repertoires, especially CD8, held a few larger clonotypes, possibly memory cells re-expressing CD45RA.

The sequenced sample was naive CD8+ T cells from blood. All receptors derive from a human donor in good health.

This clonotype was seen more than once but under ten times. The rearrangement joins TRBV30 to TRBJ2-2; possible D gene TRBD2, 5 bases. Germline CDR1 reads GTSNPN; CDR2 reads SVGIG (reference sequence). V was trimmed by 2 bases and J by 8 bases, leaving 12 bases between them. The CDR3 is 13 residues long. CDR3 amino acids: CAWSPHPGGELFF. As DNA, the CDR3 is TGTGCCTGGAGTCCACATCCGGGGGGGGAGCTGTTTTTT.

The sample holds a few counts of this clonotype. This chain uses TRBV7-8 with TRBJ2-3; D is possibly TRBD2 (5 bases). This CDR3 has 15 residues. Germline CDR1 SGHVS, CDR2 FQNEAQ. V lost 5 bases and J 3 bases, leaving 15 bases between the germline ends. The CDR3 loop is CASSGGAQTTDTQYF. The DNA of the CDR3 is TGTGCCAGCAGCGGAGGTGCGCAGACTACAGATACGCAGTATTTT.

The chain is built from TRBV28 and TRBJ2-1, with D unclear. The CDR3 totals 17 residues. Germline values: CDR1 MDHEN, CDR2 SYDVKM. V was trimmed by 3 bases and J by 4 bases, leaving 19 bases between them. CDR3 sequence: CASSLSQTAALYNEQFF. In DNA form, the CDR3 reads TGTGCCAGCAGTTTGTCTCAAACGGCGGCCCTTTACAATGAGCAGTTCTTC.

V gene TRBV20-1 combines with J gene TRBJ2-3, with unresolved D. Germline assignment: CDR1 DFQATT and CDR2 SNEGSKA (reference sequence). Trimming left V 4 bases short and J 2 bases short, with 13 bases between. The CDR3 has 14 amino acids. The CDR3 DNA is TGCAGTGCTACAGAACACCAGCCCACAGATACGCAGTATTTT. Its protein is CSATEHQPTDTQYF.

This clonotype was observed at least ten times. The chain couples TRBV12-5 to TRBJ1-1, with 7 nucleotides matching TRBD1. The CDR3 contains 16 residues. From germline, CDR1 is LGHNT and CDR2 FRNRAP. J gave up 8 bases and V 1 base, and 13 bases lay outside the gene matches. The CDR3 loop reads CASGLDPPDRAGEAFF. The CDR3 nucleotides are TGTGCTAGTGGTTTGGACCCGCCCGACAGGGCCGGGGAAGCTTTCTTT.

The J gene is TRBJ2-7, the V gene TRBV7-2, with TRBD2 identical over 7 bases. The length of the CDR3 is 18 residues. Germline CDR1 SGHTA, CDR2 FQGNSA. V was clipped by 1 base and J by 2 bases; unmatched bases: 14. The DNA for the CDR3 is TGTGCCAGCAGCTTAGGGCGGCGGGAGTCCCACCCGCCCTACGAGCAGTACTTC. As protein: CASSLGRRESHPPYEQYF.

This clonotype was found a few times. This chain links TRBV7-6 with TRBJ2-3; a possible D gene is TRBD2 (6 bases). This CDR3 has 17 amino acids. V was cut by 2 bases and J by 4 bases, with 19 bases left in between. Germline values: CDR1 SGHVS, CDR2 FNYEAQ. For the CDR3, the DNA is TGTGCCAGCAGCTTACGGGAGAGTGGATATGGGCCAGATACGCAGTATTTT. Protein product: CASSLRESGYGPDTQYF.

This chain connects TRBV12-3 or TRBV12-4 to TRBJ1-1; D is ambiguous. This CDR3 has 13 residues. V was shortened by 3 bases and J by 1 base, with 6 bases between the two germline ends. CDR3 residues: CASSFSENTEAFF. CDR3 nucleotide sequence: TGTGCCAGCAGTTTCTCGGAGAACACTGAAGCTTTCTTT.

At least ten counts were recorded for this clonotype. The chain links TRBV27 to TRBJ2-3, with 8 positions matching TRBD1. The CDR3 loop spans 14 amino acids. CDR1 and CDR2 from the germline V gene are MNHEY and SMNVEV (reference sequence). The trim removed 5 bases at V and 7 bases at J, leaving 8 bases unmatched. The CDR3 protein is CASSPGQAANTQYF. The CDR3 DNA follows: TGTGCCAGCAGTCCGGGACAGGCAGCAAATACGCAGTATTTT.

The genes are TRBV6-1 and TRBJ1-5; weak D call: TRBD1 (5 bases). There are 15 residues in the CDR3. Germline V gives CDR1 MNHNS, CDR2 SASEGT. The V and J ends lost 4 bases and 2 bases respectively, with 12 bases between them. The CDR3 spells CASSVRDWGNQPQHF. The CDR3 DNA reads as TGTGCCAGCAGTGTCCGGGACTGGGGCAATCAGCCCCAGCATTTT.

This clonotype turned up a few times. The J gene is TRBJ2-1, the V gene TRBV27; the D gene could be TRBD1 or TRBD2 (5 bases each). In germline, CDR1 is MNHEY, CDR2 SMNVEV (reference sequence). V shed 2 bases and J shed 5 bases, with 10 bases lying between them. The CDR3 contains 14 residues. The CDR3: CASSLPGPNNEQFF. Here the CDR3 DNA reads TGTGCCAGCAGTTTACCGGGACCTAACAATGAGCAGTTCTTC.

This clonotype was seen a few times. The V call is TRBV12-3 or TRBV12-4, the J call TRBJ1-5; possibly TRBD1 for D (6 bases). Trimming pared 0 bases from V and 3 bases from J, leaving 12 bases between. The CDR3 runs to 16 residues. CDR3 DNA sequence: TGTGCCAGCAGTTTAGCATGGGACATTGACAATCAGCCCCAGCATTTT. Translated, it gives CASSLAWDIDNQPQHF.

The chain couples TRBV29-1 to TRBJ2-3, with D unresolved. Germline V gene lookup returns CDR1 SQVTM and CDR2 ANQGSEA. Trimming removed 2 bases at V and 4 bases at J, with 10 bases between. CDR3 size: 13 residues. In DNA, the CDR3 is TGCAGCGTTGAACCGAGCATCCCAGATACGCAGTATTTT. Protein: CSVEPSIPDTQYF.

V and J are TRBV7-8 and TRBJ2-1; 12 positions agree with TRBD1. CDR3 length equals 15 residues. The germline gives CDR1 SGHVS, CDR2 FQNEAQ. V lost 4 bases to trimming and J lost 8 bases; unmatched junction nucleotides: 6. In DNA, the CDR3 is TGTGCCAGCAGCTCCTGGGACAGGGGGCGTGATGAGCAGTTCTTC. As protein: CASSSWDRGRDEQFF.

This clonotype was counted a single time. The chain recombines TRBV7-9 with TRBJ2-1; D ambiguous. The CDR3 totals 11 residues. The V end lost 6 bases, the J end lost 9 bases, and 9 bases lay between the germline ends. Germline V CDR1 and CDR2: SEHNR, FQNEAQ (reference sequence). Here the CDR3 DNA reads TGTGCCAGCAGGCCGGAAGGTGAGCAGTTCTTC. This encodes CASRPEGEQFF.

This clonotype turned up a few times. The J gene is TRBJ2-7, the V gene TRBV12-3 or TRBV12-4; no definite D call. The CDR3 spans 11 residues. Trimming pared 6 bases from V and 4 bases from J, leaving 7 bases between. The CDR3 loop reads CASSQLYEQYF. The CDR3 DNA reads as TGTGCCAGCAGCCAATTATACGAGCAGTACTTC.

This clonotype was counted between two and nine times. The chain carries TRBV6-5 and TRBJ1-5; 8 bases match TRBD1. The CDR3 consists of 14 residues. The J segment lost 1 base and the V segment lost 5 bases, leaving 1 base of the junction unmatched. From germline, CDR1 is MNHEY and CDR2 SVGAGI. As DNA, the CDR3 is TGTGCCAGCAGTGGACAGGGAAGCAATCAGCCCCAGCATTTT. Its translation is CASSGQGSNQPQHF.

The chain employs TRBV13 and TRBJ2-5; a possible D gene is TRBD2 (6 bases). This CDR3 is 13 amino acids long. Germline V gene data show CDR1 as PRHDT and CDR2 as FYEKMQ (reference sequence). The V and J ends lost 5 bases and 4 bases respectively, with 11 bases between them. CDR3 in DNA: TGTGCCAGCAGCGAGGGACTGCTAGAGACCCAGTACTTC. It encodes CASSEGLLETQYF.

The CDR3 sequence: CATSSLPGLAIFGQYF. In DNA form, the CDR3 reads TGTGCCACCAGCAGTCTTCCCGGACTAGCGATTTTCGGGCAGTACTTC. This chain connects TRBV15 to TRBJ2-7; 9 positions match TRBD2. In germline, CDR1 is LNHNV, CDR2 YYDKDF (reference sequence). The CDR3 is 16 amino acids. Trimming took 3 bases from V and 9 from J; bases not matched to a gene: 15.

This chain connects TRBV7-9 to TRBJ2-1, with D perhaps matching TRBD2 (6 bases). The CDR3 sequence is 13 residues long. V was pared by 7 bases and J by 10 bases, with 17 bases between. CDR1 is SEHNR and CDR2 is FQNEAQ in the germline V gene (reference sequence). The CDR3 protein is CASTHGGMWEQFF. CDR3 nucleotides: TGTGCCAGCACCCACGGAGGGATGTGGGAGCAGTTCTTC.

The chain links TRBV7-8 to TRBJ2-7; perhaps TRBD1 as D (5 bases). V dropped 2 bases and J dropped 5 bases, with 10 bases sitting between them. Germline CDR1 is SGHVS and CDR2 is FQNEAQ. The CDR3 length is 13 residues. The CDR3 DNA reads as TGTGCCAGCAGCTTAAGTTCAGGGAACGAGCAGTACTTC. This encodes CASSLSSGNEQYF.

This chain uses TRBV5-5 with TRBJ2-7; 7 nucleotides agree with TRBD1. CDR3 length: 13 residues. V was pared by 4 bases and J by 2 bases, with 3 bases of the junction left unmatched. Germline V gene sequence: CDR1 SGHKS, CDR2 YYEKEE (reference sequence). The CDR3 region has the DNA TGTGCCAGCAGCGATGACAGGGCCTACGAGCAGTACTTC. Translating gives CASSDDRAYEQYF. The complete variable domain, with remaining parts taken from reference TRBV5-5 and TRBJ2-7, reads DAGVTQSPTHLIKTRGQQVTLRCSPISGHKSVSWYQQVLGQGPQFIFQYYEKEERGRGNFPDRFSARQFPNYSSELNVNALLLGDSALYLCASSDDRAYEQYFGPGTRLTVT.

This clonotype showed up just a few times. V gene TRBV6-2 or TRBV6-3 combines with J gene TRBJ2-1; the match to TRBD2 covers 7 bases. V trimming: 10 bases; J trimming: 3 bases; junction bases outside the gene matches: 6. The CDR3 spans 13 residues. The V gene's germline CDR1 is MNHEY and CDR2 SVGEGT. The CDR3: CATSLAGYNEQFF. CDR3 nucleotides: TGTGCCACCTCCTTAGCGGGCTACAATGAGCAGTTCTTC.

The CDR3 nucleotides read TGTGCCAGCAGCTTAGTAATAGCGGGAGGGTTGGAGACCCAGTACTTC. Protein sequence: CASSLVIAGGLETQYF. The V call is TRBV7-8, the J call TRBJ2-5; 11 nucleotides line up with TRBD2. Germline V gives CDR1 SGHVS, CDR2 FQNEAQ. The CDR3 sequence is 16 residues long. V lost 1 base to trimming and J lost 5 bases; unmatched junction nucleotides: 6.

This clonotype was detected a few times. The rearrangement joins TRBV4-1 to TRBJ1-5; D not certain. Trimming took off 1 base at V and 7 bases at J, with 11 bases between the two ends. CDR1 is MGHRA and CDR2 is YSYEKL in the germline V gene. There are 14 residues in the CDR3. Here the CDR3 reads CASSQVEKRQPQHF. Here the CDR3 DNA reads TGCGCCAGCAGCCAAGTCGAAAAAAGACAGCCCCAGCATTTT.

This clonotype was observed a handful of times. CDR3 sequence reads: CASSLEEGFYEQYF. CDR3 sequence (DNA): TGTGCCAGCAGCTTAGAGGAGGGTTTCTACGAGCAGTACTTC. J is TRBJ2-7 and V is TRBV11-1; a possible D gene is TRBD2 (6 bases). CDR3 length: 14 amino acids. Germline CDR1 and CDR2: SGHAT and FQDESV (reference sequence). Trimming shortened V by 1 base and J by 3 bases, and 10 bases separated the two germline ends.

This clonotype has only a few counts. The chain is built from TRBV13 and TRBJ1-6; D uncertain. This CDR3 has 15 residues. Germline lookup yields CDR1 PRHDT and CDR2 FYEKMQ (reference sequence). V was pared by 2 bases and J by 2 bases, with 7 bases between. This CDR3 reads CASSLKGPYNSPLHF. CDR3 nucleotides: TGTGCCAGCAGCTTAAAGGGTCCCTATAATTCACCCCTCCACTTT.